The clone carrying this T cell receptor beta chain has a handful of counts. Unique molecular identifiers were used to barcode this TCRbeta library. TCRdb redid the calling of the PCR reads with MiXCR, one entry per CDR3 protein. Of over 100,000 distinct CDR3 sequences in the sample, approximately 10% were seen once. This record comes from a study of T-cell reconstitution after alpha-beta-depleted transplantation in children. V dropped 3 bases and J dropped 4; count of bases not matched to a gene: 4. The germline gives CDR1 SGHRS, CDR2 YFSETQ. The CDR3 loop spans 14 amino acids. The sample here was PBMCs, taken before TCRalphabeta/CD19-depleted stem cell transplant. The chain couples TRBV5-1 to TRBJ1-1, with 9 bases aligning to TRBD1. The source is a boy aged 2 to 9 with acute lymphoblastic leukemia, due to receive a stem cell transplant. This CDR3 is CASSWTGAGTEAFF. CDR3 nucleotides: TGCGCCAGCAGCTGGACAGGGGCAGGCACTGAAGCTTTCTTT.